The rows below give T cell receptor beta chains drawn from one sample of a study of graft-versus-host responses after intestinal transplantation. Produced via immunoSEQ multiplex PCR; TCRdb's table is partial and in-frame only. The data show under 45,000 clones, about 92% seen once. Sequencing was performed on PBMCs, taken approximately 100 weeks after intestinal transplantation. The source is a human patient who received an intestinal transplant, so some T cells may come from the graft donor. Both conserved end residues are part of each CDR3. The D gene is left open where the match is weak. Some rows have no size entry. The others give once, few or many, or a class for an expanded clone.

clone size: few; J gene: TRBJ2-7; CDR3 length: 14; D gene: .; V gene: TRBV27; CDR3 protein: CASSDNLSSYEQYF; CDR3 DNA: TGTGCCAGCAGTGACAATCTCAGCTCCTACGAGCAGTACTTC
clone size: .; J gene: TRBJ2-7; CDR3 length: 15; D gene: TRBD2; V gene: TRBV27; CDR3 protein: CASSNLGGGDYEQYF; CDR3 DNA: TGTGCCAGCAGTAACCTGGGTGGGGGGGACTACGAGCAGTACTTC
clone size: .; J gene: TRBJ2-7; CDR3 length: 12; D gene: .; V gene: TRBV5-4; CDR3 protein: CASSLDAYEQYF; CDR3 DNA: TGTGCCAGCAGCTTGGACGCCTACGAGCAGTACTTC
clone size: .; J gene: TRBJ2-1; CDR3 length: 16; D gene: TRBD2; V gene: TRBV28; CDR3 protein: CASSLLAGGPYNEQFF; CDR3 DNA: TGTGCCAGCAGTTTGCTGGCGGGAGGGCCTTACAATGAGCAGTTCTTC
clone size: few; J gene: TRBJ1-2; CDR3 length: 15; D gene: .; V gene: TRBV4-1; CDR3 protein: CASSQESGEDYGYTF; CDR3 DNA: TGCGCCAGCAGCCAAGAGTCAGGAGAAGACTATGGCTACACCTTC
clone size: .; J gene: TRBJ2-3; CDR3 length: 14; D gene: .; V gene: TRBV7-3; CDR3 protein: CASSPTLRADTQYF; CDR3 DNA: TGTGCCAGCAGCCCAACGCTCCGAGCAGATACGCAGTATTTT
clone size: .; J gene: TRBJ1-2; CDR3 length: 12; D gene: TRBD1; V gene: TRBV25-1; CDR3 protein: CASAEGAEGYTF; CDR3 DNA: TGTGCCAGCGCTGAGGGGGCTGAGGGCTACACCTTC
clone size: .; J gene: TRBJ1-6; CDR3 length: 13; D gene: TRBD1; V gene: TRBV6-5; CDR3 protein: CASTLDRGSPLHF; CDR3 DNA: TGTGCCAGCACCTTAGACAGGGGCTCACCCCTCCACTTT
clone size: .; J gene: TRBJ1-1; CDR3 length: 14; D gene: .; V gene: TRBV9; CDR3 protein: CASSVATANTEAFF; CDR3 DNA: TGTGCCAGCAGCGTAGCTACGGCGAACACTGAAGCTTTCTTT
clone size: .; J gene: TRBJ2-1; CDR3 length: 15; D gene: TRBD2; V gene: TRBV25-1; CDR3 protein: CASSDGTSRHNEQFF; CDR3 DNA: TGTGCCAGCAGTGATGGGACTAGCCGACACAATGAGCAGTTCTTC
clone size: .; J gene: TRBJ2-7; CDR3 length: 15; D gene: .; V gene: TRBV7-6; CDR3 protein: CASSLEGSPPYEQYF; CDR3 DNA: TGTGCCAGCAGCTTAGAGGGGTCCCCACCCTACGAGCAGTACTTC
clone size: .; J gene: TRBJ2-7; CDR3 length: 15; D gene: .; V gene: TRBV6-1; CDR3 protein: CASSETRTSSYEQYF; CDR3 DNA: TGTGCCAGCAGTGAAACCAGAACTTCCTCCTACGAGCAGTACTTC
clone size: .; J gene: TRBJ1-4; CDR3 length: 14; D gene: .; V gene: TRBV5-6; CDR3 protein: CASSFGSQNEKLFF; CDR3 DNA: TGTGCCAGCAGCTTCGGCAGTCAGAATGAAAAACTGTTTTTT
clone size: .; J gene: TRBJ1-3; CDR3 length: 15; D gene: .; V gene: TRBV7-2; CDR3 protein: CASSPSTVSGNTIYF; CDR3 DNA: TGTGCCAGCAGCCCTTCGACAGTTTCTGGAAACACCATATATTTT
clone size: .; J gene: TRBJ2-5; CDR3 length: 14; D gene: TRBD1; V gene: TRBV10-3; CDR3 protein: CAIKPGQSQETQYF; CDR3 DNA: TGTGCCATCAAACCGGGACAGAGCCAAGAGACCCAGTACTTC
clone size: .; J gene: TRBJ2-1; CDR3 length: 17; D gene: TRBD2; V gene: TRBV11-2; CDR3 protein: CASSRQTSGPSHNEQFF; CDR3 DNA: TGTGCCAGCAGCCGTCAGACTAGCGGGCCATCCCACAATGAGCAGTTCTTC
clone size: .; J gene: TRBJ2-7; CDR3 length: 11; D gene: .; V gene: TRBV5-6; CDR3 protein: CASSSNYEQYF; CDR3 DNA: TGTGCCAGCAGCTCTAACTACGAGCAGTACTTC
clone size: .; J gene: TRBJ2-7; CDR3 length: 15; D gene: TRBD2; V gene: TRBV19; CDR3 protein: CASEGGSGSSYEQYF; CDR3 DNA: TGTGCCAGTGAGGGGGGTAGCGGGAGTTCATACGAGCAGTACTTC
clone size: .; J gene: TRBJ2-2; CDR3 length: 19; D gene: TRBD2; V gene: TRBV18; CDR3 protein: CASSPILAGDIANTGELFF; CDR3 DNA: TGTGCCAGCTCACCAATACTAGCGGGGGACATCGCGAACACCGGGGAGCTGTTTTTT
clone size: .; J gene: TRBJ2-7; CDR3 length: 14; D gene: .; V gene: TRBV10-3; CDR3 protein: CAISDFEDSYEQYF; CDR3 DNA: TGTGCCATCAGTGATTTTGAGGATTCCTACGAGCAGTACTTC
clone size: .; J gene: TRBJ2-1; CDR3 length: 17; D gene: TRBD2; V gene: TRBV7-9; CDR3 protein: CASSFGLAGGQSDEQFF; CDR3 DNA: TGTGCCAGCAGCTTTGGACTAGCGGGAGGTCAAAGCGATGAGCAGTTCTTC
clone size: .; J gene: TRBJ2-5; CDR3 length: 11; D gene: .; V gene: TRBV10-2; CDR3 protein: CASSEGETQYF; CDR3 DNA: TGCGCCAGCAGTGAGGGAGAGACCCAGTACTTC
clone size: .; J gene: TRBJ2-1; CDR3 length: 15; D gene: TRBD2; V gene: TRBV7-6; CDR3 protein: CASSLRTSAYNEQFF; CDR3 DNA: TGTGCCAGCAGCCTCAGGACTAGCGCCTACAATGAGCAGTTCTTC
clone size: .; J gene: TRBJ2-4; CDR3 length: 16; D gene: .; V gene: TRBV18; CDR3 protein: CASSLSAGSAKNIQYF; CDR3 DNA: TGTGCCAGCTCACTATCGGCAGGGAGTGCCAAAAACATTCAGTACTTC
clone size: once; J gene: TRBJ2-7; CDR3 length: 16; D gene: TRBD2; V gene: TRBV11-2; CDR3 protein: CASSFTTSGRGYEQYF; CDR3 DNA: TGTGCCAGCAGCTTTACGACTAGCGGGAGAGGGTACGAGCAGTACTTC
clone size: .; J gene: TRBJ2-7; CDR3 length: 15; D gene: .; V gene: TRBV5-1; CDR3 protein: CASSLPAPPSYEQYF; CDR3 DNA: TGCGCCAGCAGCTTGCCGGCCCCCCCCAGCTACGAGCAGTACTTC
clone size: .; J gene: TRBJ1-2; CDR3 length: 16; D gene: .; V gene: TRBV6-5; CDR3 protein: CASSYSMFREGYGYTF; CDR3 DNA: TGTGCCAGCAGTTACTCTATGTTCCGGGAAGGCTATGGCTACACCTTC
clone size: .; J gene: TRBJ1-2; CDR3 length: 11; D gene: .; V gene: TRBV6-5; CDR3 protein: CASRGSGVATF; CDR3 DNA: TGTGCCAGCAGGGGTAGCGGGGTGGCCACCTTC
clone size: .; J gene: TRBJ1-2; CDR3 length: 13; D gene: .; V gene: TRBV19; CDR3 protein: CASSILGAYGYTF; CDR3 DNA: TGTGCCAGTAGTATTTTAGGGGCCTATGGCTACACCTTC
clone size: once; J gene: TRBJ2-3; CDR3 length: 11; D gene: .; V gene: TRBV20-1; CDR3 protein: CSVMITDTQYF; CDR3 DNA: TGCAGTGTTATGATAACAGATACGCAGTATTTT
clone size: once; J gene: TRBJ2-1; CDR3 length: 15; D gene: TRBD2; V gene: TRBV4-2; CDR3 protein: CASSQELAAYNEQFF; CDR3 DNA: TGTGCCAGCAGCCAAGAACTAGCGGCCTACAATGAGCAGTTCTTC
clone size: .; J gene: TRBJ2-3; CDR3 length: 13; D gene: .; V gene: TRBV7-9; CDR3 protein: CASSLLAADTQYF; CDR3 DNA: TGTGCCAGCAGCTTATTGGCCGCAGATACGCAGTATTTT
clone size: .; J gene: TRBJ1-4; CDR3 length: 13; D gene: .; V gene: TRBV6-5; CDR3 protein: CASSYATNEKLFF; CDR3 DNA: TGTGCCAGCAGTTATGCAACTAATGAAAAACTGTTTTTT
clone size: .; J gene: TRBJ1-2; CDR3 length: 14; D gene: TRBD1; V gene: TRBV6-4; CDR3 protein: CASSVGGYGYGYTF; CDR3 DNA: TGTGCCAGCAGTGTAGGGGGCTACGGCTATGGCTACACCTTC
clone size: once; J gene: TRBJ2-7; CDR3 length: 20; D gene: TRBD2; V gene: TRBV28; CDR3 protein: CASGGDLSLLPPAKAGEQYF; CDR3 DNA: TGTGCCAGCGGGGGGGATCTATCCTTATTACCTCCAGCGAAGGCGGGGGAGCAGTACTTC
clone size: .; J gene: TRBJ2-5; CDR3 length: 14; D gene: TRBD1; V gene: TRBV6-5; CDR3 protein: CASSYWDSQETQYF; CDR3 DNA: TGTGCCAGCAGTTACTGGGACAGCCAAGAGACCCAGTACTTC
clone size: .; J gene: TRBJ2-2; CDR3 length: 13; D gene: .; V gene: TRBV7-9; CDR3 protein: CASRQTGAGELFF; CDR3 DNA: TGTGCCAGCAGACAGACCGGGGCCGGGGAGCTGTTTTTT
clone size: .; J gene: TRBJ2-5; CDR3 length: 15; D gene: .; V gene: TRBV10-2; CDR3 protein: CASSETGNWGETQYF; CDR3 DNA: TGCGCCAGCAGTGAGACAGGGAATTGGGGTGAGACCCAGTACTTC
clone size: .; J gene: TRBJ2-6; CDR3 length: 17; D gene: TRBD1; V gene: TRBV27; CDR3 protein: CASRLTGGAAGANVLTF; CDR3 DNA: TGTGCCAGCAGACTGACAGGGGGCGCGGCCGGGGCCAACGTCCTGACTTTC
clone size: .; J gene: TRBJ1-1; CDR3 length: 11; D gene: .; V gene: TRBV6-4; CDR3 protein: CASMRGTEAFF; CDR3 DNA: TGTGCCAGCATGAGAGGCACTGAAGCTTTCTTT
clone size: .; J gene: TRBJ2-2; CDR3 length: 16; D gene: TRBD2; V gene: TRBV7-2; CDR3 protein: CASSLTSGAGTGELFF; CDR3 DNA: TGTGCCAGCAGCTTAACTAGCGGGGCGGGCACCGGGGAGCTGTTTTTT
clone size: .; J gene: TRBJ1-2; CDR3 length: 16; D gene: .; V gene: TRBV5-4; CDR3 protein: CASSQANRAVLGGYTF; CDR3 DNA: TGTGCCAGCAGCCAAGCAAACAGGGCCGTCCTGGGTGGCTACACCTTC
clone size: .; J gene: TRBJ2-7; CDR3 length: 12; D gene: .; V gene: TRBV5-3; CDR3 protein: CASSSGVYEQYF; CDR3 DNA: TGTGCCAGCAGCTCGGGAGTATACGAGCAGTACTTC
clone size: few; J gene: TRBJ1-1; CDR3 length: 14; D gene: .; V gene: TRBV9; CDR3 protein: CASSVGGSNTEAFF; CDR3 DNA: TGTGCCAGCAGCGTAGGCGGCAGTAACACTGAAGCTTTCTTT